This entry features one TCR beta chain sequence. Its antigen is unidentified. Semi-nested PCR with Nested Universal Primer A followed constant-region reverse priming of full-length variable regions. TCRdb reanalysed the 5' RACE reads using MiXCR and keeps one entry per CDR3 protein. The top ten hold 3.7% of the sample, which has about 41,000 distinct CDR3 sequences, 29% seen once. Points from the study as a whole: In terms of TCR gene usage, tumor memory CD4+ T cells clustered together with blood and lymph node memory CD4+ cells, as well as with lymph node naive CD4+ cells.

The memory fraction was CD4+CD45RO+CD25- cells. Germline V CDR1 and CDR2: DFQATT, SNEGSKA (reference sequence). This CDR3 spans 12 amino acids. The ends were cut back, 0 bases at V and 11 bases at J, with 13 bases in the middle. The sample taken for sequencing was memory CD4+ T cells sorted from a lymph node. As to subset: memory CD4+ T cells, CD4+CD45RO+CD25-. The TCR sequence derives from a female donor with breast cancer. The chain recombines TRBV20-1 with TRBJ1-1; D remains ambiguous. CDR3 loop: CSARDAGESAFF. DNA for the CDR3: TGCAGTGCTAGAGATGCCGGGGAATCCGCTTTCTTT.